This is a list of T cell receptor beta chains from one sample in a study of molecular identifiers for immune sequencing clone quantification. From the PCR reads, TCRdb called clonotypes with MiXCR, one entry per CDR3 protein. The sample lists under 350,000 distinct CDR3 sequences; about 22% were seen once. Sequenced sample: naive CD8+ T cells from blood, with Jurkat cell RNA spiked in. The receptors stem from a human donor in good health. Some libraries in this study had Jurkat cell RNA spiked in. Both conserved end residues are part of each CDR3. D genes are given only for firm matches. Clone size is stated in some rows and not others, as once, few, many or a class when expanded.

CDR3 protein: CASSGPDAAGANVLTF; CDR3 DNA: TGTGCCAGCAGCGGCCCTGACGCTGCTGGGGCCAACGTCCTGACTTTC; J gene: TRBJ2-6; D gene: -; V gene: TRBV2; clone size: -
CDR3 protein: CASSLVDLNTEAFF; CDR3 DNA: TGTGCCAGCAGCTTAGTGGATCTGAACACTGAAGCTTTCTTT; J gene: TRBJ1-1; D gene: -; V gene: TRBV7-8; clone size: many
CDR3 protein: CASSYHQGRETEAFF; CDR3 DNA: TGTGCCAGCAGTTACCACCAGGGTCGAGAGACTGAAGCTTTCTTT; J gene: TRBJ1-1; D gene: -; V gene: TRBV6-2/TRBV6-3; clone size: -
CDR3 protein: CASSEGTSGASTDTQYF; CDR3 DNA: TGTGCCAGCAGCGAGGGGACTAGCGGCGCAAGCACAGATACGCAGTATTTT; J gene: TRBJ2-3; D gene: TRBD2; V gene: TRBV9; clone size: -
CDR3 protein: CASSLAGGRETQYF; CDR3 DNA: TGTGCCAGCAGCTTAGCCGGTGGGAGAGAGACCCAGTACTTC; J gene: TRBJ2-5; D gene: -; V gene: TRBV7-9; clone size: few
CDR3 protein: CSVEKQNDSGYTF; CDR3 DNA: TGCAGCGTTGAAAAACAGAATGACAGTGGCTACACCTTC; J gene: TRBJ1-2; D gene: -; V gene: TRBV29-1; clone size: -
CDR3 protein: CATSGRATEQFF; CDR3 DNA: TGTGCGACTAGCGGGAGGGCCACAGAGCAGTTCTTC; J gene: TRBJ2-1; D gene: TRBD2; V gene: TRBV24-1; clone size: many
CDR3 protein: CASFPELNTEAFF; CDR3 DNA: TGTGCCAGCTTCCCAGAGCTGAACACTGAAGCTTTCTTT; J gene: TRBJ1-1; D gene: -; V gene: TRBV6-5; clone size: many
CDR3 protein: CASCPPLANTGELFF; CDR3 DNA: TGTGCCAGCTGTCCTCCCCTTGCGAACACCGGGGAGCTGTTTTTT; J gene: TRBJ2-2; D gene: -; V gene: TRBV12-3/TRBV12-4; clone size: few
CDR3 protein: CASSPGQGSGSPLHF; CDR3 DNA: TGTGCCAGCAGCCCAGGCCAGGGGTCTGGTTCACCCCTCCACTTT; J gene: TRBJ1-6; D gene: -; V gene: TRBV9; clone size: many
CDR3 protein: CASSRTGFGPQHF; CDR3 DNA: TGTGCCAGCAGCCGGACAGGGTTTGGGCCCCAGCATTTT; J gene: TRBJ1-5; D gene: TRBD1; V gene: TRBV5-5; clone size: many
CDR3 protein: CSVEAGEIYEQYF; CDR3 DNA: TGCAGCGTGGAAGCGGGAGAGATATACGAGCAGTACTTC; J gene: TRBJ2-7; D gene: TRBD2; V gene: TRBV29-1; clone size: many